Shown below are 22 T cell receptor beta chains from a single sample sequenced in a study of T cell changes during pregnancy in multiple sclerosis. The protocol was immunoSEQ multiplex PCR, while the TCRdb copy is restricted to in-frame clones and leaves out a portion. The sample yields several thousand clones, roughly 77% seen once. This sample comprised CD8+ T cells from peripheral blood mononuclear cells, obtained in the second trimester of pregnancy. These receptors came from a female donor in good health, enrolled as a control in a pregnancy study.

A remark on this clone: One junction end does not reproduce the germline sequence, and a read error may be involved. V usage is TRBV7-2 and J usage is TRBJ1-4; 7 positions agree with TRBD1. The CDR3 is 21 amino acids. Germline assignment: CDR1 SGHTA and CDR2 FQGNSA. DNA for the CDR3: TGTGCCAGCAGCCTAGCTCTGGGGGTTGCAGGGGGGATAGAGCTAAATGAAAAACTGTTTTTT. Its protein is CASSLALGVAGGIELNEKLFF.

By its share, this clone is medium-sized. The chain couples TRBV10-3 to TRBJ1-1, with 7 bases aligning to TRBD1. The J segment lost 7 bases and the V segment lost 4 bases, leaving 6 bases of the junction unmatched. Germline CDR1 reads ENHRY; CDR2 reads SYGVKD. The CDR3 is 13 amino acids. The CDR3 loop reads CAISAQGTDEAFF. For the CDR3, the DNA is TGTGCCATCAGTGCCCAGGGGACAGATGAAGCTTTCTTT.

Sample share makes this clone medium-sized (0.01 to 0.1%). The chain couples TRBV19 to TRBJ2-7, with D tentatively TRBD1 (7 bases). Germline V CDR1 and CDR2: LNHDA, SQIVND (reference sequence). The V end was cut by 3 bases, the J end by 6 bases, with 18 bases between. This CDR3 region has 15 residues. CDR3 DNA: TGTGCCAGTAGTATCGGAGGGGGCGCCGGGTCCGAGCAGTACTTC. This translates into CASSIGGGAGSEQYF. Looking up the rest from reference TRBV19 and TRBJ2-7 gives the full variable domain: DGGITQSPKYLFRKEGQNVTLSCEQNLNHDAMYWYRQDPGQGLRLIYYSQIVNDFQKGDIAEGYSVSREKKESFPLTVTSAQKNPTAFYLCASSIGGGAGSEQYFGPGTRLTVT.

This chain uses TRBV6-4 with TRBJ2-1; 10 positions agree with TRBD2. Germline values: CDR1 MRHNA, CDR2 SNTAGT. Unmatched junction bases numbered 4, after V lost 4 bases and J lost 4 bases. The CDR3 loop spans 15 amino acids. CDR3 residues: CASSASSGSYNEQFF. The DNA for the CDR3 is TGTGCCAGCAGTGCTTCTAGCGGGAGTTACAATGAGCAGTTCTTC.

The chain carries TRBV6-5 and TRBJ2-7, with D possibly being TRBD2 (6 bases). Looked up from germline, CDR1 is MNHEY and CDR2 is SVGAGI. The CDR3 covers 14 residues. Trimming took 2 bases from V and 1 from J, leaving 9 bases between them. The CDR3 DNA sequence: TGTGCCAGCAGTTACGGCGGGGAGTCCTACGAGCAGTACTTC. Protein product: CASSYGGESYEQYF.

The chain has TRBV14 and TRBJ2-2; D unclear. The V end lost 1 base, the J end lost 0 bases, and 9 bases lay between the germline ends. The germline V gene has CDR1 SGHDN and CDR2 FVKESK. The CDR3 is made up of 16 amino acids. The CDR3 loop reads CASSQGRGANTGELFF. In DNA form, the CDR3 reads TGTGCCAGCAGCCAAGGTAGAGGCGCGAACACCGGGGAGCTGTTTTTT.

This sequence joins TRBV6-5 and TRBJ1-3; D gene uncertain. Germline V lookup: CDR1 MNHEY, CDR2 SVGAGI. The CDR3 is 14 amino acids. V lost 9 bases, J lost 0 bases, and 12 bases lay in between. DNA for the CDR3: TGTGCCAGTGGGGAGGCTGGCTCTGGAAACACCATATATTTT. Encoded protein: CASGEAGSGNTIYF.

This clone has just one count. This chain connects TRBV6-1 to TRBJ2-5, with 9 bases that match TRBD2. The J call is doubtful: the DNA matches TRBJ2-7 better. The CDR3 spans 15 residues. CDR1 is MNHNS and CDR2 is SASEGT in the germline V gene. CDR3 loop: CASSESGSGSNEQYF. CDR3 coding DNA: TGTGCCAGCAGTGAATCGGGTAGCGGGAGCAACGAGCAGTACTTC.

V and J are TRBV4-2 and TRBJ2-3; D may be TRBD2 (5 bases). The CDR3 covers 16 residues. Trimming removed 1 base from V and 0 bases from J, with 11 bases in between. CDR1 is LGHNA and CDR2 is YNFKEQ in the germline V gene. CDR3 protein: CASSQGLGRSTDTQYF. As DNA, the CDR3 is TGTGCCAGCAGCCAAGGACTGGGGAGAAGCACAGATACGCAGTATTTT.

Only one count was recorded for this clone. The chain couples TRBV9 to TRBJ1-3, with TRBD1 matching 9 bases. There are 14 residues in the CDR3. V dropped 3 bases and J dropped 4; count of bases not matched to a gene: 2. From germline, CDR1 is SGDLS and CDR2 YYNGEE. The CDR3 coding sequence is TGTGCCAGCAGCGAGGGACAGGGCGGAAACACCATATATTTT. It codes for CASSEGQGGNTIYF.

J is TRBJ2-1 and V is TRBV13; 8 nucleotides match TRBD1. CDR3 length: 13 residues. Trimming removed 5 bases from V and 8 bases from J; junction bases left unmatched: 5. Germline values: CDR1 PRHDT, CDR2 FYEKMQ (reference sequence). The chain's CDR3 is CASSLDRGDEQFF. CDR3 nucleotides: TGTGCCAGCAGCCTCGACAGGGGCGATGAGCAGTTCTTC. The complete variable domain, with remaining parts taken from reference TRBV13 and TRBJ2-1, reads AAGVIQSPRHLIKEKRETATLKCYPIPRHDTVYWYQQGPGQDPQFLISFYEKMQSDKGSIPDRFSAQQFSDYHSELNMSSLELGDSALYFCASSLDRGDEQFFGPGTRLTVL.

The chain recombines TRBV6-1 with TRBJ2-5; 7 bases align to TRBD2. After removal of 2 bases from V and 2 bases from J, the junction contained 2 bases not matched to a gene. The length of the CDR3 is 14 residues. Germline CDR1 and CDR2: MNHNS and SASEGT. This chain's CDR3 is CASSEKGGQETQYF. As DNA, the CDR3 is TGTGCCAGCAGTGAAAAGGGAGGGCAAGAGACCCAGTACTTC.

This clone was counted between two and nine times. CDR3 nucleotides: TGTGCCAGCAGTGCCAGGGGAGGGCAAGAGACCCAGTACTTC. Its translation is CASSARGGQETQYF. The chain recombines TRBV6-1 with TRBJ2-5; tentatively, D is TRBD2 (7 bases). This CDR3 contains 14 residues. Per the germline V gene, CDR1 is MNHNS and CDR2 is SASEGT. With 4 bases removed from V and 2 bases from J, the gap between germline ends came to 11 bases.

The chain carries TRBV5-6 and TRBJ2-5; 7 bases line up with TRBD1. J lost 5 bases, V lost 2 bases, and 6 bases had no gene match. The CDR3 extends over 14 amino acids. Germline CDR1 is SGHDT and CDR2 is YYEEEE. The CDR3 spells CASSFRGRVETQYF. CDR3 nucleotides: TGTGCCAGCAGCTTTAGGGGGCGCGTGGAGACCCAGTACTTC.

The rearrangement joins TRBV6-1 to TRBJ2-6; possibly TRBD1 for D (6 bases). Germline values: CDR1 MNHNS, CDR2 SASEGT. V was cut by 4 bases and J by 6 bases, with 13 bases left in between. This CDR3 has 15 residues. The CDR3 DNA reads TGTGCCAGCAGTGTACAGGGCTCGGAGGCCAACGTCCTGACTTTC. Protein product: CASSVQGSEANVLTF.

Comments on this clone: This specimen includes other DNA sequences encoding the same CDR3. The chain couples TRBV5-6 to TRBJ1-1, with TRBD1 as a possible D gene (6 bases). Germline CDR1 reads SGHDT; CDR2 reads YYEEEE. V was cut by 0 bases and J by 1 base, with 10 bases left in between. The CDR3 runs 15 residues. The CDR3 spells CASSLANRENTEAFF. CDR3 bases: TGTGCCAGCAGCTTGGCTAACAGGGAGAACACTGAAGCTTTCTTT. Complete variable domain (other parts from reference TRBV5-6 and TRBJ1-1): DAGVTQSPTHLIKTRGQQVTLRCSPKSGHDTVSWYQQALGQGPQFIFQYYEEEERQRGNFPDRFSGHQFPNYSSELNVNALLLGDSALYLCASSLANRENTEAFFGQGTRLTVV.

J is TRBJ2-1 and V is TRBV6-1; 9 bases align to TRBD2. This CDR3 is built from 16 residues. Germline values: CDR1 MNHNS, CDR2 SASEGT. Trimming removed 2 bases from V and 5 bases from J; junction bases left unmatched: 7. The CDR3 loop is CASSESEAGGHNEQFF. Here the CDR3 DNA reads TGTGCCAGCAGTGAATCGGAAGCGGGAGGCCACAATGAGCAGTTCTTC.

This chain uses TRBV4-3 with TRBJ2-7, with a tentative D call TRBD2 (6 bases). Germline V gene data show CDR1 as LGHNA and CDR2 as YSLEER. The CDR3 is 16 residues long. The germline V and J ends were trimmed by 1 base and 0 bases, with 13 bases remaining between them. CDR3 coding DNA: TGCGCCAGCAGCCAAGGACGGGGGATTAACTCCTACGAGCAGTACTTC. This gives the protein CASSQGRGINSYEQYF.

The chain couples TRBV4-1 to TRBJ1-4; no clear D gene. There are 13 residues in the CDR3. The ends were cut back, 0 bases at V and 8 bases at J, with 7 bases in the middle. Germline V gene sequence: CDR1 MGHRA, CDR2 YSYEKL. DNA of the CDR3: TGCGCCAGCAGCCAAGAATCGGGGGAAAAACTGTTTTTT. Its translation is CASSQESGEKLFF.

This chain joins TRBV5-1 and TRBJ2-7; D might be TRBD2 (6 bases). Germline CDR1 and CDR2: SGHRS and YFSETQ. V was shortened by 4 bases and J by 0 bases, with 14 bases between the two germline ends. The CDR3 contains 15 residues. CDR3 amino acids: CASSPGDGSSYEQYF. CDR3 bases: TGCGCCAGCAGCCCGGGGGACGGGAGCTCCTACGAGCAGTACTTC.

In this sample, this clone turned up once. The V call is TRBV7-9, the J call TRBJ1-2, with 7 positions matching TRBD1. CDR1 is SEHNR and CDR2 is FQNEAQ in the germline V gene (reference sequence). The CDR3 is 14 amino acids. The V gene end was trimmed by 2 bases and the J gene end by 6 bases; junction bases not matched to a gene: 6. The CDR3 protein is CASSLNTGEHGYTF. CDR3 sequence (DNA): TGTGCCAGCAGCTTAAACACAGGGGAACATGGCTACACCTTC.

The chain couples TRBV6-5 to TRBJ2-7; a weak D match, TRBD2 (5 bases). Trimming took 5 bases from V and 0 from J, leaving 11 bases between them. This CDR3 is built from 14 residues. Germline V gene data show CDR1 as MNHEY and CDR2 as SVGAGI. The CDR3 DNA is TGTGCCAGCAGTCCTGCGGGCCCCTCCTACGAGCAGTACTTC. Translation: CASSPAGPSYEQYF.